The rows below give T cell receptor beta chains drawn from one sample of a study of PD-1 blockade in classical Hodgkin lymphoma. Sequencing used immunoSEQ multiplex PCR; TCRdb keeps in-frame clones, though not all of them. This sample yields over 10,000 clones, of which about 91% are seen a single time; about 11% belongs to the top ten. Sequenced here: peripheral blood mononuclear cells (PBMCs), sampled at baseline. These TCRs come from a human donor with classical Hodgkin lymphoma. Both conserved end residues are part of each CDR3. D genes are given only for firm matches. Only some rows state a clone size, as once, few, many or a class for expanded clones.

d_call	v_call	clone_size	j_call	cdr3_aa	cdr3_nt
.	TRBV5-1	.	TRBJ2-3	CASSSGVTDTQYF	TGCGCCAGCAGCTCTGGGGTCACAGATACGCAGTATTTT
.	TRBV11-2	.	TRBJ2-7	CASIHNINRSYEQYF	TGTGCCAGCATTCACAACATAAACCGATCCTACGAGCAGTACTTC
.	TRBV28	.	TRBJ1-4	CASRLGGAGEKLFF	TGTGCCAGCAGACTCGGAGGGGCGGGTGAAAAACTGTTTTTT
TRBD1	TRBV5-1	once	TRBJ1-6	CASSLGQGNPLHF	TGCGCCAGCAGCCTGGGACAGGGGAATCCCCTCCACTTT
.	TRBV19	.	TRBJ1-1	CASSRTLNTEAFF	TGTGCCAGTTCGAGGACTCTGAACACTGAAGCTTTCTTT
.	TRBV12-5	.	TRBJ1-2	CASGLTSDGRYGYTF	TGTGCTAGTGGTTTGACCAGCGACGGACGCTATGGCTACACCTTC
.	TRBV5-1	.	TRBJ2-1	CASSLRNWYNEQFF	TGCGCCAGCAGCTTGAGGAACTGGTACAATGAGCAGTTCTTC
TRBD2	TRBV4-2	.	TRBJ2-2	CASRSPRLAGGELFF	TGTGCCAGCAGGAGTCCGAGACTAGCGGGGGGGGAGCTGTTTTTT
TRBD2	TRBV19	few	TRBJ2-3	CASSMLAGRADTQYF	TGTGCCAGTAGTATGCTAGCGGGGCGGGCAGATACGCAGTATTTT
TRBD1	TRBV5-1	.	TRBJ1-6	CASSLEAQGAQSPLHF	TGCGCCAGCAGCTTGGAAGCACAGGGGGCGCAATCACCCCTCCACTTT
TRBD1	TRBV5-4	.	TRBJ2-5	CASSSNQGTGGETQYF	TGTGCCAGCAGCTCAAACCAAGGGACAGGAGGCGAGACCCAGTACTTC
.	TRBV9	.	TRBJ2-2	CASSVGVAGELFF	TGTGCCAGCAGCGTAGGGGTGGCCGGGGAGCTGTTTTTT
.	TRBV5-1	.	TRBJ1-4	CASSLGGGGGEKLFF	TGCGCCAGCAGCTTGGGAGGAGGCGGAGGGGAAAAACTGTTTTTT
.	TRBV18	.	TRBJ2-5	CASSNMRQETQYF	TGTGCCAGCTCAAACATGCGGCAAGAGACCCAGTACTTC
TRBD2	TRBV5-1	.	TRBJ2-5	CASAQGLGIQETQYF	TGCGCCAGCGCCCAGGGACTAGGCATCCAAGAGACCCAGTACTTC
TRBD1	TRBV7-3	.	TRBJ2-3	CASSSTGADTQYF	TGTGCCAGCAGCTCAACAGGGGCAGATACGCAGTATTTT
.	TRBV5-1	once	TRBJ2-3	CASSLGGAGDTQYF	TGCGCCAGCAGCTTGGGAGGGGCCGGAGATACGCAGTATTTT
TRBD1	TRBV7-9	.	TRBJ1-2	CASSPGQGRNYGYTF	TGTGCCAGCAGCCCCGGACAGGGACGTAACTATGGCTACACCTTC
.	TRBV7-8	.	TRBJ1-3	CASSSQGGTGNTIYF	TGTGCCAGCAGCTCCCAGGGCGGTACTGGAAACACCATATATTTT
.	TRBV7-9	.	TRBJ1-1	CASKGGTEAFF	TGTGCCAGCAAGGGGGGCACTGAAGCTTTCTTT
.	TRBV6-4	once	TRBJ2-6	CASSATNSGANVLTF	TGTGCCAGCAGCGCCACTAACTCTGGGGCCAACGTCCTGACTTTC
.	TRBV18	.	TRBJ2-3	CASSPELGSGTDTQYF	TGTGCCAGCTCACCAGAGTTAGGGTCTGGGACAGATACGCAGTATTTT
.	TRBV5-4	.	TRBJ2-5	CASSEPPAETQYF	TGTGCCAGCAGCGAGCCTCCCGCGGAGACCCAGTACTTC
.	TRBV5-1	.	TRBJ2-7	CASSLGGARVGEQYF	TGCGCCAGCAGCTTGGGGGGGGCGCGGGTAGGAGAGCAGTACTTC
.	TRBV6-1	.	TRBJ1-2	CASSEGTYDGYTF	TGTGCCAGCAGTGAAGGCACTTATGATGGCTACACCTTC
TRBD1	TRBV28	.	TRBJ1-3	CASRQGGRGSSGNTIYF	TGTGCCAGCAGACAGGGGGGCAGGGGTAGCTCTGGAAACACCATATATTTT
.	TRBV30	few	TRBJ2-1	CAWSRGKNEQFF	TGTGCCTGGAGCAGGGGCAAGAATGAGCAGTTCTTC
TRBD1	TRBV5-1	.	TRBJ1-4	CASSLGRQGALSEKLFF	TGCGCCAGCAGCTTGGGTCGACAGGGGGCCCTTAGTGAAAAACTGTTTTTT
TRBD2	TRBV5-4	once	TRBJ2-7	CASSLSIRAGGSGEQYF	TGTGCCAGCAGCTTGAGTATCAGGGCGGGGGGGTCTGGCGAGCAGTACTTC
TRBD1	TRBV9	.	TRBJ1-6	CASGQDPPNSPLHF	TGTGCCAGCGGACAGGACCCTCCGAATTCACCCCTCCACTTT
TRBD1	TRBV10-1	.	TRBJ2-3	CASSDQAGGTYTDTQYF	TGCGCCAGCAGTGATCAGGCAGGGGGAACCTACACAGATACGCAGTATTTT
TRBD2	TRBV2	.	TRBJ2-2	CASKEGTSSTGELFF	TGTGCCAGCAAAGAGGGGACTAGTAGCACCGGGGAGCTGTTTTTT
.	TRBV30	once	TRBJ1-6	CAWSGGTDYNSPLHF	TGTGCCTGGAGTGGAGGGACCGACTATAATTCACCCCTCCACTTT
.	TRBV30	.	TRBJ1-2	CAWIRLGTELYGYTF	TGTGCCTGGATTAGACTCGGGACTGAACTCTATGGCTACACCTTC
.	TRBV7-6	.	TRBJ2-1	CASSLYSAGQVYNEQFF	TGTGCCAGCAGCTTATACTCAGCGGGACAGGTGTACAATGAGCAGTTCTTC
.	TRBV7-9	.	TRBJ2-7	CASSRGLHEQYF	TGTGCCAGCAGCCGCGGGCTTCACGAGCAGTACTTC
TRBD2	TRBV5-1	.	TRBJ2-7	CASSSTSGAYEQYF	TGCGCCAGCAGCTCTACTAGCGGGGCCTACGAGCAGTACTTC
.	TRBV5-3	.	TRBJ1-1	CARSLEGQVVNTEAFF	TGTGCCAGAAGCTTGGAGGGACAAGTGGTGAACACTGAAGCTTTCTTT
TRBD1	TRBV6-6	.	TRBJ2-5	CASHPGGAGETQYF	TGTGCCAGCCACCCAGGGGGCGCCGGGGAGACCCAGTACTTC
.	TRBV28	.	TRBJ2-3	CASSLLGADTQYF	TGTGCCAGCAGTTTACTGGGGGCAGATACGCAGTATTTT
.	TRBV21-1	.	TRBJ2-3	CASSRNRDHTFRFPDTQYF	TGTGCCAGCAGCAGGAACCGGGACCACACCTTCCGATTCCCAGATACGCAGTATTTT
TRBD2	TRBV5-1	.	TRBJ2-1	CASSLLAADNEQFF	TGCGCCAGCAGCTTACTAGCGGCAGACAATGAGCAGTTCTTC
TRBD1	TRBV11-2	.	TRBJ1-1	CASSLDRGPTEAFF	TGTGCCAGCAGCTTAGACAGGGGGCCTACTGAAGCTTTCTTT
.	TRBV9	.	TRBJ1-1	CASSTARTEAFF	TGTGCCAGCAGCACGGCGAGGACTGAAGCTTTCTTT
.	TRBV4-1	.	TRBJ1-6	CASRRGPGNSPLHF	TGCGCCAGCAGGCGGGGCCCCGGGAATTCACCCCTCCACTTT
.	TRBV4-1	.	TRBJ1-4	CASSQGPPIASNEKLFF	TGCGCCAGCAGCCAAGGACCCCCGATCGCGTCTAATGAAAAACTGTTTTTT
.	TRBV7-9	.	TRBJ2-7	CASSSPLEGIRSYEQYF	TGTGCCAGCAGCTCCCCCCTGGAAGGCATCCGCTCCTACGAGCAGTACTTC
.	TRBV7-9	.	TRBJ2-7	CASSLQQGSYEQYF	TGTGCCAGCAGCTTACAGCAGGGCTCCTACGAGCAGTACTTC